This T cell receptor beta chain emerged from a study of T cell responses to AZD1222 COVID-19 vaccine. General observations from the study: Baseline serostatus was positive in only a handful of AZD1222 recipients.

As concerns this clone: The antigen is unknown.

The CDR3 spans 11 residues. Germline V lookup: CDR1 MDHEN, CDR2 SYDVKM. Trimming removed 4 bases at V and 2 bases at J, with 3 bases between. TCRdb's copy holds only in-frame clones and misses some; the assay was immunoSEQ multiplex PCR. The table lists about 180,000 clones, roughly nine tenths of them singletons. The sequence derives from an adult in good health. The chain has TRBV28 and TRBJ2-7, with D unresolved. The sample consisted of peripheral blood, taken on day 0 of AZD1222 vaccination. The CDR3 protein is CASSSAYEQYF. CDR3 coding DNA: TGTGCCAGCAGTTCTGCCTACGAGCAGTACTTC.